The 19 T cell receptor beta chains listed next were all sequenced from one sample in a study of T cell responses to AZD1222 COVID-19 vaccine. Sequencing was performed with immunoSEQ multiplex PCR; in TCRdb, only in-frame clones are kept and a portion is missing. The sample contains 150,000 or so clones, about 89% of which appear only once. The sequencing here drew on peripheral blood, taken on day 0 of AZD1222 vaccination. These receptors were obtained from an adult in good health.

The V and J genes are TRBV28 and TRBJ1-2, with 7 bases aligning to TRBD1. The CDR3 covers 14 residues. CDR1 is MDHEN and CDR2 is SYDVKM in the germline V gene. V lost 2 bases, J lost 7 bases, and 7 bases stayed unmatched. CDR3 nucleotides: TGTGCCAGCAGTTTAGGAGGGGGCGCGGGTGGCTACACCTTC. It is translated as CASSLGGGAGGYTF.

The J gene is TRBJ2-5, the V gene TRBV19; 9 bases fit TRBD2. CDR3 length: 16 amino acids. V lost 1 base to trimming and J lost 6 bases; unmatched junction nucleotides: 9. CDR1 is LNHDA, CDR2 SQIVND, per germline (reference sequence). The CDR3 reads CASSIGDSGRRKTQYF. CDR3 bases: TGTGCCAGTAGTATAGGGGATAGCGGGAGAAGGAAGACCCAGTACTTC.

This clone came up once. J is TRBJ1-4 and V is TRBV19; the match to TRBD1 covers 9 bases. Germline trimming cut 4 bases from V and 2 bases from J; bases unmatched to any gene: 5. Looked up from germline, CDR1 is LNHDA and CDR2 is SQIVND (reference sequence). The CDR3 is 16 residues long. The CDR3 protein is CASSTPGTGTNEKLFF. CDR3 coding DNA: TGTGCCAGTAGTACCCCCGGGACAGGGACTAATGAAAAACTGTTTTTT. The full variable domain, completed using reference TRBV19 and TRBJ1-4, is DGGITQSPKYLFRKEGQNVTLSCEQNLNHDAMYWYRQDPGQGLRLIYYSQIVNDFQKGDIAEGYSVSREKKESFPLTVTSAQKNPTAFYLCASSTPGTGTNEKLFFGSGTQLSVL.

This chain joins TRBV28 and TRBJ1-2; D remains unclear. V lost 5 bases and J lost 8, with 9 bases in between. Germline-derived CDR1 and CDR2 are MDHEN and SYDVKM. CDR3 length equals 11 residues. CDR3 DNA sequence: TGTGCCAGCAGTACAACCCGAGGCTACACCTTC. This sequence encodes CASSTTRGYTF.

The chain combines TRBV5-1 with TRBJ1-1, with TRBD1 as a possible D gene (5 bases). This CDR3 comprises 14 residues. With 4 bases removed from V and 1 base from J, the gap between germline ends came to 11 bases. Per germline, CDR1 SGHRS and CDR2 YFSETQ. CDR3 sequence (DNA): TGCGCCAGCAGCACCGGGGCATCGAACACTGAAGCTTTCTTT. Translation: CASSTGASNTEAFF.

The chain employs TRBV21-1 and TRBJ1-1; the table's D call, TRBD1, was not checked against the DNA. TRBV21-1 is recorded as a pseudogene. The CDR3 contains 18 residues. The CDR3 sequence is CASSEIQPGQGENTEAFF. CDR3 sequence (DNA): TGTGCCAGCAGCGAGATTCAACCGGGACAGGGTGAGAACACTGAAGCTTTCTTT.

The rearrangement links TRBV7-9 to TRBJ1-1; 10 bases fit TRBD1. Trimming at V came to 5 bases and at J to 3 bases, leaving 18 bases not matched to a gene. Per germline, CDR1 SEHNR and CDR2 FQNEAQ (reference sequence). This CDR3 contains 19 residues. The CDR3 region has the DNA TGTGCCAGCAGCCCACAGTCCGGACAGGGGGGTATAGTGCACACTGAAGCTTTCTTT. Translating it yields CASSPQSGQGGIVHTEAFF.

The chain is built from TRBV27 and TRBJ1-4; TRBD1 aligns across 8 bases. The CDR3 contains 14 residues. CDR1 is MNHEY and CDR2 is SMNVEV in the germline V gene (reference sequence). With 6 bases clipped from V and 8 bases from J, the junction kept 8 bases outside the gene matches. In nucleotides, the CDR3 is TGTGCCAGCAGCCCAGACAGGGGCAGCGAAAAACTGTTTTTT. As protein: CASSPDRGSEKLFF.

This chain joins TRBV7-6 and TRBJ2-5, with a weak D call TRBD1 (5 bases). Germline V gives CDR1 SGHVS, CDR2 FNYEAQ. This CDR3 has 13 amino acids. Trimming removed 1 base at V and 6 bases at J, with 9 bases between. The CDR3 protein is CASSLDRWQTQYF. CDR3 bases: TGTGCCAGCAGCTTAGACAGGTGGCAGACCCAGTACTTC.

V and J are TRBV12-3 or TRBV12-4 and TRBJ1-5; maybe TRBD1 (6 bases). Trimming removed 5 bases at V and 4 bases at J, with 9 bases between. The CDR3 loop spans 13 amino acids. CDR3: CASSKDSNQPQHF. The CDR3 DNA reads TGTGCCAGCAGTAAGGACAGTAATCAGCCCCAGCATTTT.

The chain joins TRBV11-2 to TRBJ1-3; D uncertain. With 0 bases removed from V and 0 bases from J, the gap between germline ends came to 12 bases. CDR3 length: 17 residues. Germline V gene data show CDR1 as SGHAT and CDR2 as FQNNGV. The CDR3 nucleotides read TGTGCCAGCAGCTTAGAGGCGTTCGGCGGCTCTGGAAACACCATATATTTT. Translated: CASSLEAFGGSGNTIYF.

J is TRBJ1-1 and V is TRBV28, with 7 bases matching TRBD1. The trim removed 5 bases at V and 10 bases at J, leaving 13 bases unmatched. Germline V gene sequence: CDR1 MDHEN, CDR2 SYDVKM. The CDR3 loop spans 14 amino acids. The CDR3 DNA reads as TGTGCCAGCAGTCTCCTGATTGGGACAGAGGGAGCTTTCTTT. Amino acids: CASSLLIGTEGAFF.

V and J are TRBV18 and TRBJ1-5, with D perhaps TRBD1 (5 bases). Between the trimmed V and J ends, which lost 4 bases and 3 bases, there was a span of 10 bases. This CDR3 region has 14 residues. Germline lookup yields CDR1 KGHSH and CDR2 LQKENI. The CDR3 reads CASSHGAINQPQHF. CDR3 in DNA: TGTGCCAGCTCACACGGGGCGATCAATCAGCCCCAGCATTTT.

V usage is TRBV6-2 or TRBV6-3 and J usage is TRBJ2-6; perhaps D is TRBD1 or TRBD2 (5 bases each). CDR3 length: 17 amino acids. V dropped 0 bases and J dropped 4 bases, with 13 bases sitting between them. Germline V lookup: CDR1 MNHEY, CDR2 SVGEGT. CDR3 amino acids: CASSYSPGTRGANVLTF. DNA for the CDR3: TGTGCCAGCAGTTACTCCCCAGGGACGCGAGGGGCCAACGTCCTGACTTTC.

The rearrangement joins TRBV27 to TRBJ1-6, with TRBD1 as a possible D gene (6 bases). Germline CDR1 reads MNHEY; CDR2 reads SMNVEV (reference sequence). The CDR3 spans 15 residues. V was clipped by 5 bases and J by 7 bases, with 15 bases between them. The CDR3 sequence: CASSARQVRNSPLHF. CDR3 in DNA: TGTGCCAGCAGTGCCCGACAGGTGCGCAATTCACCCCTCCACTTT.

A few counts support this clone. This rearrangement joins TRBV11-3 to TRBJ1-2; 9 bases are a match to TRBD1. Germline trimming cut 1 base from V and 7 bases from J; bases unmatched to any gene: 1. The V gene's germline CDR1 is SGHNT and CDR2 YENEEA. This CDR3 is built from 13 residues. The CDR3 loop reads CASSLADRGGYTF. CDR3 nucleotide sequence: TGTGCCAGCAGCTTAGCGGACAGGGGTGGCTACACCTTC.

The chain joins TRBV28 to TRBJ1-2, with D possibly TRBD1 on 5 matching bases. Trimming removed 4 bases from V and 8 bases from J, with 23 bases in between. This CDR3 spans 16 amino acids. CDR1 MDHEN and CDR2 SYDVKM come from the germline V gene. The CDR3 here is CASSSLGRGAKRGYTF. The CDR3 DNA reads as TGTGCCAGCAGTTCCCTTGGTCGAGGGGCAAAACGAGGCTACACCTTC.

V is TRBV11-2 and J is TRBJ1-2, with TRBD1 matching 9 bases. Germline-derived CDR1 and CDR2 are SGHAT and FQNNGV. Losses at the gene ends were 3 bases for V and 7 bases for J; bases not matched to a gene: 9. CDR3 size: 15 residues. CDR3 residues: CASSFTGTGKVGYTF. The DNA of the CDR3 is TGTGCCAGCAGCTTCACCGGGACAGGGAAGGTTGGCTACACCTTC.

The chain uses TRBV9 and TRBJ1-3; the D gene is possibly TRBD1 (6 bases). V lost 4 bases to trimming and J lost 0 bases, with 14 bases between them. Germline CDR1 SGDLS, CDR2 YYNGEE. The CDR3 is made up of 16 amino acids. The CDR3 DNA follows: TGTGCCAGCAGCTATAGGGGGAGTCACTCTGGAAACACCATATATTTT. Amino acids: CASSYRGSHSGNTIYF.